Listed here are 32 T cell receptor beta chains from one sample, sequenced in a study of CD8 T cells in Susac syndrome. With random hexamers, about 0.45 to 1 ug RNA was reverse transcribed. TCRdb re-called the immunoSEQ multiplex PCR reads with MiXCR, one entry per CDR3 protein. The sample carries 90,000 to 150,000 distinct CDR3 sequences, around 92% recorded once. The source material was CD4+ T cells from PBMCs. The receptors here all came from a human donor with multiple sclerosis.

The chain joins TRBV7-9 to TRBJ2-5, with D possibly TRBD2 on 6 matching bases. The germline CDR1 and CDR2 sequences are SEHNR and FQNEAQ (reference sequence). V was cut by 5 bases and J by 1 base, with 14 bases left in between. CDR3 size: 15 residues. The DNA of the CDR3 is TGTGCCAGCAGCGCTCGGGACTTAACCCAAGAGACCCAGTACTTC. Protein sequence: CASSARDLTQETQYF.

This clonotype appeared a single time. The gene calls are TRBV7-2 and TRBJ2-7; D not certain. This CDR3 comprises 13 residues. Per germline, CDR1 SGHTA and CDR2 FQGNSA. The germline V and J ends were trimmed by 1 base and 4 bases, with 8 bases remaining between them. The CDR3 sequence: CASSLGGMYEQYF. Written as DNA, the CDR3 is TGTGCCAGCAGCTTAGGTGGCATGTACGAGCAGTACTTC.

In DNA, the CDR3 is TGTGCCAGCAGCCCTCCTTCCTCTAGCGGGGGGGTCGTTGAAGAGACCCAGTACTTC. The encoded protein is CASSPPSSSGGVVEETQYF. The chain couples TRBV6-2 or TRBV6-3 to TRBJ2-5; 12 bases are a match to TRBD2. CDR3 length: 19 amino acids. Per germline, CDR1 MNHEY and CDR2 SVGEGT. V shed 6 bases and J 3 bases; nucleotides not matched to a gene: 17.

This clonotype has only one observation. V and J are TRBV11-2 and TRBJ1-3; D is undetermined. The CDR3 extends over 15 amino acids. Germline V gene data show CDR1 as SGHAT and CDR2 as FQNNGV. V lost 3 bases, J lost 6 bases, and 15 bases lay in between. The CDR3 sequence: CASSFAQTVENTIYF. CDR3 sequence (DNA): TGTGCCAGCAGCTTTGCCCAGACGGTGGAAAACACCATATATTTT.

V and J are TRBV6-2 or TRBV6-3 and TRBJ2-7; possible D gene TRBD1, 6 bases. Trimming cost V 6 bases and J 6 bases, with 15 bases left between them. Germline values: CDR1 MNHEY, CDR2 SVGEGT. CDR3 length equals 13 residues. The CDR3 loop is CASSSPSDSEQYF. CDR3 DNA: TGTGCCAGCAGCTCCCCCTCGGACAGCGAGCAGTACTTC.

The CDR3 loop reads CAISESTGDEQYF. The CDR3 bases are TGTGCCATCAGTGAGTCGACAGGGGATGAGCAGTACTTC. The chain links TRBV10-3 to TRBJ2-7; 8 bases line up with TRBD1. Germline-derived CDR1 and CDR2 are ENHRY and SYGVKD. Trimming took 0 bases from V and 7 from J; bases not matched to a gene: 2. This CDR3 has 13 amino acids.

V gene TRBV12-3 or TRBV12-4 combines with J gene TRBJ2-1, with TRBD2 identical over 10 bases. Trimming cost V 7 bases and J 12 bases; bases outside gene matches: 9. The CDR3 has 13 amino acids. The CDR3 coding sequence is TGTGCCAGCACCGCTAGCGGGGGAGAAGTGCAGTTCTTC. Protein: CASTASGGEVQFF.

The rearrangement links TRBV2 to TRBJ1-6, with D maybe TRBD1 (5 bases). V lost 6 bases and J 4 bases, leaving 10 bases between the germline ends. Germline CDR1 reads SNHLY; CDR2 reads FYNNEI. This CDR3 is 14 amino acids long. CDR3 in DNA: TGTGCCAGCAGAAGAGAGGGGTATAATTCACCCCTCCACTTT. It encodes CASRREGYNSPLHF. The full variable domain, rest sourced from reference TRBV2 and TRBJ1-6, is EPEVTQTPSHQVTQMGQEVILRCVPISNHLYFYWYRQILGQKVEFLVSFYNNEISEKSEIFDDQFSVERPDGSNFTLKIRSTKLEDSAMYFCASRREGYNSPLHFGNGTRLTVT.

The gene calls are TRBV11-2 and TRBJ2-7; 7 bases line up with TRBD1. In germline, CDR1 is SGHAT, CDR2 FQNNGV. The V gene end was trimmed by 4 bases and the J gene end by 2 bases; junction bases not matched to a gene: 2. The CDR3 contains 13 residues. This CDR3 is CASSWGQTYEQYF. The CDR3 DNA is TGTGCCAGCAGCTGGGGACAGACCTACGAGCAGTACTTC.

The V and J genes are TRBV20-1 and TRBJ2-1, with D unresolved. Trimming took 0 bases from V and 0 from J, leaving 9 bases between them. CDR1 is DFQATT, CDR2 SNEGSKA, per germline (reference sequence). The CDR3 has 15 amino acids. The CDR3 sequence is CSARDASSSYNEQFF. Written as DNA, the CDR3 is TGCAGTGCTAGAGATGCGTCGAGCTCCTACAATGAGCAGTTCTTC.

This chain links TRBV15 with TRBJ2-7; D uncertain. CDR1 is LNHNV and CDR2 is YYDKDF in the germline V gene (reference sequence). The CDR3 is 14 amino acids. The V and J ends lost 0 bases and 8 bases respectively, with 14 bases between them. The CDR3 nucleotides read TGTGCCACCAGCAGAGATTCGAGGCCGGAGAAGCAGTACTTC. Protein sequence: CATSRDSRPEKQYF.

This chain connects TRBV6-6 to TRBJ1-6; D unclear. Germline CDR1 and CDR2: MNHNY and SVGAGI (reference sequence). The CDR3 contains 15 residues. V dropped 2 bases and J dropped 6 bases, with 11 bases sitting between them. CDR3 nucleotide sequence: TGTGCCAGCAGTTACGCGTGGTCCACTAATTCACCCCTCCACTTT. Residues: CASSYAWSTNSPLHF.

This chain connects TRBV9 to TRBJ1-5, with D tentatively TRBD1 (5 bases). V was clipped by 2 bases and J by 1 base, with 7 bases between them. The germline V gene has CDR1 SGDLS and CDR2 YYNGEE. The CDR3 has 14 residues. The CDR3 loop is CASSVGTSNQPQHF. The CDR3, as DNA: TGTGCCAGCAGCGTTGGGACCAGCAATCAGCCCCAGCATTTT.

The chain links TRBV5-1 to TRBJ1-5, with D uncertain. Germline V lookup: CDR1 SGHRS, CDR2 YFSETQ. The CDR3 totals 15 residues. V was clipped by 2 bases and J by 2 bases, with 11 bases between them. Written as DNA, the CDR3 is TGCGCCAGCAGCTTCTCGGGTGGGGGCAATCAGCCCCAGCATTTT. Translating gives CASSFSGGGNQPQHF.

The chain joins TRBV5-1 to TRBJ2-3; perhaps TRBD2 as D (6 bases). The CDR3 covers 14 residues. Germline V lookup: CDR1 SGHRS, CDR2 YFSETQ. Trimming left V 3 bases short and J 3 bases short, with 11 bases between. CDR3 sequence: CASSSERVTDTQYF. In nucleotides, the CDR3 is TGCGCCAGCAGCTCAGAGCGGGTAACAGATACGCAGTATTTT.

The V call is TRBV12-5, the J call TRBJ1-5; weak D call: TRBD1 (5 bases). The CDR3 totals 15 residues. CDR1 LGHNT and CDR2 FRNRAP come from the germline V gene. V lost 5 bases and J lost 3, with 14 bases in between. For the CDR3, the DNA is TGTGCTAGTGGTACAACAGGCGCCCCCAATCAGCCCCAGCATTTT. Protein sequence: CASGTTGAPNQPQHF.

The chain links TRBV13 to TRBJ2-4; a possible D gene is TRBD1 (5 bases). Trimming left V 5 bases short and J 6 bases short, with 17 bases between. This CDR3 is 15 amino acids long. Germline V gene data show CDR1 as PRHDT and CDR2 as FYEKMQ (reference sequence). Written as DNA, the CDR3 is TGTGCCAGCAGCAAACCGATCCTTCAGGGAAACATTCAGTACTTC. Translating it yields CASSKPILQGNIQYF.

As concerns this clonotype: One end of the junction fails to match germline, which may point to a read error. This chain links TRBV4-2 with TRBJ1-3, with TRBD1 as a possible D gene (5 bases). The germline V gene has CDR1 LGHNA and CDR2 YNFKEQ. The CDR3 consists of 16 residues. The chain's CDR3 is CASSPSRGLSENTIYF. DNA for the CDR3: TGTGCCAGCAGCCCATCACGGGGCCTCTCTGAAAACACCATATATTTT.

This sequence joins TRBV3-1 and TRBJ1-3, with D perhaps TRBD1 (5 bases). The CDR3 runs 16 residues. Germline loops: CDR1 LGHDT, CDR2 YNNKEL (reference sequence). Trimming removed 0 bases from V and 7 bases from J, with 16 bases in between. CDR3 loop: CASSQEGTGAVNTIYF. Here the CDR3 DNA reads TGTGCCAGCAGCCAAGAAGGAACAGGAGCCGTTAACACCATATATTTT.

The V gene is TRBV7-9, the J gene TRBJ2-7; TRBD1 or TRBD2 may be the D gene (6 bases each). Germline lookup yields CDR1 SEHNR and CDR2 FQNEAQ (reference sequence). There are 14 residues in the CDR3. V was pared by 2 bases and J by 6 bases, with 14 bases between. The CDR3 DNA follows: TGTGCCAGCAGCTTATCCGGGAGCAGGGGCGAGCAGTACTTC. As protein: CASSLSGSRGEQYF.

The DNA for the CDR3 is TGCGCCAGCAGCTTGGTCGGGGGGGTTTATGGCTACACCTTC. Protein product: CASSLVGGVYGYTF. This chain joins TRBV5-1 and TRBJ1-2; tentative D call: TRBD1 (5 bases). V was shortened by 0 bases and J by 5 bases, with 11 bases between the two germline ends. This CDR3 region has 14 residues. Germline assignment: CDR1 SGHRS and CDR2 YFSETQ.

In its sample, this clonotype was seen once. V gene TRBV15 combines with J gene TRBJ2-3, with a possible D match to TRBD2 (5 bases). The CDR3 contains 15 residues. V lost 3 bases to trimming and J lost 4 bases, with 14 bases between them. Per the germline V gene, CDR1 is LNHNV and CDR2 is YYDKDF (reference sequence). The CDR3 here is CATSSGLAVSDTQYF. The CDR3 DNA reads TGTGCCACCAGCAGTGGTCTAGCTGTGTCAGATACGCAGTATTTT.

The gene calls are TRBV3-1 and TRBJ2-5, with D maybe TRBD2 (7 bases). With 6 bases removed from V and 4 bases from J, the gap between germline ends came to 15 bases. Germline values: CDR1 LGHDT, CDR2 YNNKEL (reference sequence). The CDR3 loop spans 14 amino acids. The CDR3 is CASSRRGPRETQYF. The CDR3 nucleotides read TGTGCCAGCAGTCGGCGGGGGCCCCGAGAGACCCAGTACTTC.

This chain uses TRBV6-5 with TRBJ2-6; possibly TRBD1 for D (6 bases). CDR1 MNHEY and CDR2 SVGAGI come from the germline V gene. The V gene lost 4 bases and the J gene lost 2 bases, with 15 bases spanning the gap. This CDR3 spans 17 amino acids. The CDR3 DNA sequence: TGTGCCAGCAGTTCGTCACAGGGTTCAACTGGGGCCAACGTCCTGACTTTC. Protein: CASSSSQGSTGANVLTF.

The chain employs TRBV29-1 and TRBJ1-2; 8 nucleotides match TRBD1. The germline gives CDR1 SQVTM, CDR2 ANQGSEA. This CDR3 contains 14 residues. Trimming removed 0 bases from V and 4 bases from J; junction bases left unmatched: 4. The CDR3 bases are TGCAGCGTTGAAGAACGCGGGACAGGCTATGGCTACACCTTC. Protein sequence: CSVEERGTGYGYTF.

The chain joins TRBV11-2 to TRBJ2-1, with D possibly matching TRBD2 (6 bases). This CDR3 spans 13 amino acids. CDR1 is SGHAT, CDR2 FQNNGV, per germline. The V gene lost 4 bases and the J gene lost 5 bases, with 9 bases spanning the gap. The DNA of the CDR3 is TGTGCCAGCAGCTCGGGACTGGACAATGAGCAGTTCTTC. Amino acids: CASSSGLDNEQFF. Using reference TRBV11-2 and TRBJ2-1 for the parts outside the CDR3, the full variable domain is EAGVAQSPRYKIIEKRQSVAFWCNPISGHATLYWYQQILGQGPKLLIQFQNNGVVDDSQLPKDRFSAERLKGVDSTLKIQPAKLEDSAVYLCASSSGLDNEQFFGPGTRLTVL.

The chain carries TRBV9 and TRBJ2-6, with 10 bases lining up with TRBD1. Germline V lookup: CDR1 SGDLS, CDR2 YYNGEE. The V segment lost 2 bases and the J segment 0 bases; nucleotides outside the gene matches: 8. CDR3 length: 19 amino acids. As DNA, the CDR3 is TGTGCCAGCAGCGTGGCACCGGGACAGGGGTACTCTGGGGCCAACGTCCTGACTTTC. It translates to CASSVAPGQGYSGANVLTF.

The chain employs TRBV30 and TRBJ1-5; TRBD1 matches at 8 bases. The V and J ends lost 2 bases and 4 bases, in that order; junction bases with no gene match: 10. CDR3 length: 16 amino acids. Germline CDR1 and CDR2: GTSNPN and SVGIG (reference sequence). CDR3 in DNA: TGTGCCTGGAGTAGTATGGGGACAGGAAAAAATCAGCCCCAGCATTTT. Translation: CAWSSMGTGKNQPQHF.

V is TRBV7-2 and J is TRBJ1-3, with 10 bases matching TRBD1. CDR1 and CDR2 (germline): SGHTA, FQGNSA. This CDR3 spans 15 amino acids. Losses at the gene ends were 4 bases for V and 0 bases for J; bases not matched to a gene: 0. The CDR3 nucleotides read TGTGCCAGCAGCTGGGACAGGGGCTCTGGAAACACCATATATTTT. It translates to CASSWDRGSGNTIYF. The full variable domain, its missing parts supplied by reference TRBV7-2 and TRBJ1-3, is GAGVSQSPSNKVTEKGKDVELRCDPISGHTALYWYRQSLGQGLEFLIYFQGNSAPDKSGLPSDRFSAERTGGSVSTLTIQRTQQEDSAVYLCASSWDRGSGNTIYFGEGSWLTVV.

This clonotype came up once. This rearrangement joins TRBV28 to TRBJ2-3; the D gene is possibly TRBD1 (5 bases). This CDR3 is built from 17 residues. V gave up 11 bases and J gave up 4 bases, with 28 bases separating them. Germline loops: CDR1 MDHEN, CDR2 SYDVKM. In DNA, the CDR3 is TGTGCCTCCGACCAGGCAGAGAAGGGGAATGGGGCAGATACGCAGTATTTT. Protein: CASDQAEKGNGADTQYF.

The CDR3 sequence: CSVADRGGLFF. The CDR3 DNA reads TGCAGCGTAGCGGACAGGGGGGGACTGTTTTTT. V usage is TRBV29-1 and J usage is TRBJ1-4, with 10 bases identical to TRBD1. The V gene end was trimmed by 6 bases and the J gene end by 13 bases; junction bases not matched to a gene: 5. CDR3 length equals 11 residues. From germline, CDR1 is SQVTM and CDR2 ANQGSEA.

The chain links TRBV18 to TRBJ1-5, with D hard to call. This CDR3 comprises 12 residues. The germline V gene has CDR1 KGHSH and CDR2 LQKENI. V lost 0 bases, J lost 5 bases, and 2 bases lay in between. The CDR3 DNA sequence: TGTGCCAGCTCACCACCGGATCAGCCCCAGCATTTT. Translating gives CASSPPDQPQHF. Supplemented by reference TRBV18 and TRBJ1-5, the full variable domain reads NAGVMQNPRHLVRRRGQEARLRCSPMKGHSHVYWYRQLPEEGLKFMVYLQKENIIDESGMPKERFSAEFPKEGPSILRIQQVVRGDSAAYFCASSPPDQPQHFGDGTRLSIL.